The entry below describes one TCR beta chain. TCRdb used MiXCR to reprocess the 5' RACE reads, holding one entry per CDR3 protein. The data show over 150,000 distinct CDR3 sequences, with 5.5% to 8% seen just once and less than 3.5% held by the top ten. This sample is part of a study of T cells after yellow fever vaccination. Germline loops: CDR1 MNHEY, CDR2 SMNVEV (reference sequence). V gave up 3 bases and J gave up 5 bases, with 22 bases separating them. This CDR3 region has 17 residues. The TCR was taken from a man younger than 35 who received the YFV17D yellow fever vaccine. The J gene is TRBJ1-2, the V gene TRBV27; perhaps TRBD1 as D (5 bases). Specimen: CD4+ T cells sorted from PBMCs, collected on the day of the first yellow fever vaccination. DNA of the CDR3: TGTGCCAGCAGTTTTACTCCAAAGGCAGGGTACGGGTATGGCTACACCTTC. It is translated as CASSFTPKAGYGYGYTF.